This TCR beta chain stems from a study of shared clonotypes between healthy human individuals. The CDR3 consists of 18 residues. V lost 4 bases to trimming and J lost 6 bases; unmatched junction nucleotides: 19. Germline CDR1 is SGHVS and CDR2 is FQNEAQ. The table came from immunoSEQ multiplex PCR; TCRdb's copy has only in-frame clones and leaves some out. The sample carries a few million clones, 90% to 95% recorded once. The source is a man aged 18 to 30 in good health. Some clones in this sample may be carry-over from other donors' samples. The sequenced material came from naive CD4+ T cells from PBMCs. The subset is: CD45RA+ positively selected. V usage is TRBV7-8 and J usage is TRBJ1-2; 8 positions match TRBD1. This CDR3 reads CASSSRRAGGILRDGYTF. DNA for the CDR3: TGTGCCAGCAGCTCACGACGGGCAGGGGGCATTCTGAGGGATGGCTACACCTTC.